This TCR beta chain was recovered during a study of T cell responses to AZD1222 COVID-19 vaccine. Trimming stripped 4 bases from V and 3 bases from J, with 7 bases between. CDR1 is SQVTM, CDR2 ANQGSEA, per germline. CDR3 length equals 11 residues. The data were produced by immunoSEQ multiplex PCR, yet TCRdb's version contains in-frame clones alone and is incomplete. The data hold about 55,000 clones, with approximately 90% observed a single time. This clonotype originated in an adult in good health. Here the sequenced sample was peripheral blood, taken on day 0 of AZD1222 vaccination. The J gene is TRBJ2-7, the V gene TRBV29-1; unclear D gene. Here the CDR3 reads CSVAAGYEQYF. CDR3 coding DNA: TGCAGCGTTGCAGCAGGCTACGAGCAGTACTTC.